This paragraph covers one T cell receptor beta chain sequence. This entry belongs to a study of blood T cell repertoires in COVID-19. On the study more broadly: Samples taken during acute and convalescent COVID-19 were collected in the United States, Italy and Spain. In each case, the material was cDNA or gDNA derived from T cells, B-cell-depleted T cells, or PBMCs.

CDR1 is MNHNY, CDR2 SVGAGI, per germline (reference sequence). V lost 5 bases, J lost 7 bases, and 15 bases stayed unmatched. The CDR3 is 16 residues long. Per the original methods: Estimation of nucleated cell counts was performed using reference gene primer amplification. Sequencing was performed with immunoSEQ multiplex PCR; in TCRdb, only in-frame clones are kept and a portion is missing. V and J calls and clone size are given by that table; D and trimming were obtained from the DNA. Of about 200,000 clones detected, about 83% appear once; the ten largest clones hold 8.2%. This receptor was taken from a woman aged 45-59 years with acute or convalescent COVID-19. The V gene is TRBV6-6, the J gene TRBJ2-7, with 9 bases matching TRBD1. Sequencing was carried out using peripheral blood. The CDR3 protein is CASSTPRTGAAEEQYF. The CDR3 bases are TGTGCCAGCAGTACCCCTAGGACAGGGGCCGCTGAGGAGCAGTACTTC.